The clone carrying this T cell receptor (beta chain) was seen repeatedly, ten times or more. Its target is not known. The data are from a study of T cells in Graves' hyperthyroidism and ophthalmopathy. The wider study: Peripheral blood was taken when the disease was first diagnosed, before any treatment began. General study points: Ophthalmopathy was told apart from stable hyperthyroidism by a 13 V-J model.

From RNA transcripts, TCR beta CDR3 regions were amplified. HTBI primers were the set used in a first-round RT-PCR of the TCR CDR3. TCRdb ran MiXCR on the multiplex PCR reads and lists one entry per CDR3 protein. Of fewer than 650,000 distinct CDR3 sequences in the sample, 14% were seen once. Trimming cost V 6 bases and J 1 base, with 9 bases left between them. Germline loops: CDR1 KGHSH, CDR2 LQKENI. The CDR3 has 13 amino acids. The blood sample predates any ophthalmopathy symptoms, coming from first hyperthyroidism diagnosis. This receptor was taken from a woman aged 25 to 39 with Graves' hyperthyroidism that later progressed to Graves' ophthalmopathy. The V gene is TRBV18, the J gene TRBJ1-1; D gene uncertain. The sample was blood. CDR3: CASSTSGNTEAFF. The CDR3 nucleotides are TGTGCCAGCTCCACGTCGGGGAACACTGAAGCTTTCTTT. Full variable domain (outside the CDR3, taken from reference TRBV18 and TRBJ1-1): NAGVMQNPRHLVRRRGQEARLRCSPMKGHSHVYWYRQLPEEGLKFMVYLQKENIIDESGMPKERFSAEFPKEGPSILRIQQVVRGDSAAYFCASSTSGNTEAFFGQGTRLTVV.